This TCR beta chain came from a study of T cell responses to AZD1222 COVID-19 vaccine. Overall study findings and caveats: Only a handful of AZD1222 recipients, more than 5 in all, had baseline seropositivity.

This clone was picked up one time. Its target is not known. Using immunoSEQ multiplex PCR, the repertoire was profiled, and TCRdb retains in-frame clones only, with some absent. Among tens of thousands of clones, roughly 90% were seen once, and the ten largest hold around 8.9%. The source of this sequence is an adult who received the AZD1222 COVID-19 vaccine. Here the sequenced sample was peripheral blood, taken 28 days after the second AZD1222 dose.

This CDR3 is CSVVSGFYEQYF. In DNA form, the CDR3 reads TGCAGCGTTGTAAGTGGGTTCTACGAGCAGTACTTC. The chain employs TRBV29-1 and TRBJ2-7, with D unresolved. CDR1 and CDR2 (germline): SQVTM, ANQGSEA. The CDR3 runs to 12 residues. The V end was cut by 4 bases, the J end by 3 bases, with 10 bases between.